Listed below are T cell receptor beta chains from one sample, sequenced in a study of cytomegalovirus exposure and HLA in healthy donors. TCRdb keeps only in-frame clones here, not all; method: immunoSEQ multiplex PCR. Counted here are about 170,000 clones, 79% occurring once; the ten biggest clones make up about 2%. Sample: PBMCs. Source of these receptors: a woman aged 45-60 years in good health and CMV-seronegative. Each CDR3 is given with its conserved first and last residue. The D gene is left open where the match is weak. Clone size is stated in some rows and not others, as once, few, many or a class when expanded.

>TRBV14|TRBJ2-7|few|TRBD2
TGTGCCAGCAGCCTCGGGGGGTCCTACGAGCAGTACTTC
CASSLGGSYEQYF
>TRBV11-2|TRBJ1-5|-|TRBD1
TGTGCCAGCAGTCAGGGGGATCAGCCCCAGCATTTT
CASSQGDQPQHF
>TRBV28|TRBJ2-1|-|TRBD1
TGTGCCAGCAGTGAGACAGGGGAAGCCTACAATGAGCAGTTCTTC
CASSETGEAYNEQFF
>TRBV19|TRBJ2-3|-|TRBD1
TGTGCCAGTAGCCTAGCAGGGACAGGGTTCACAGATACGCAGTATTTT
CASSLAGTGFTDTQYF
>TRBV10-3|TRBJ1-1|-|TRBD1
TGTGCCATCAGTGTAGTACAGGGGGCGGGGGACACTGAAGCTTTCTTT
CAISVVQGAGDTEAFF
>TRBV10-2|TRBJ2-2|-|-
TGCGCCAGCAGCCCCCCGTGGGCAGGGGAGCTGTTTTTT
CASSPPWAGELFF
>TRBV7-9|TRBJ1-5|few|TRBD1
TGTTCCAGCAGCCCCCCGGACAGGGTTAATCAGCCCCAGCATTTT
CSSSPPDRVNQPQHF
>TRBV2|TRBJ2-3|-|-
TGTGCCTCACAGGAGTCTAGCACAGATACGCAGTATTTT
CASQESSTDTQYF
>TRBV7-2|TRBJ2-3|-|TRBD2
TGTGCCAGCAGCTTAGCGGGTTCTAGCGGGAGTACAGATACGCAGTATTTT
CASSLAGSSGSTDTQYF
>TRBV5-5|TRBJ1-1|-|TRBD1
TGTGCCAGCAGCTTTTCGGGGACAGCTGAAGCTTTCTTT
CASSFSGTAEAFF
>TRBV28|TRBJ2-7|-|-
TGTGCCAGCAGGGGGACACACGGTTACGAGCAGTACTTC
CASRGTHGYEQYF
>TRBV15|TRBJ2-5|-|-
TGTGCCACCAGCGGACAAGAGTACCAAGAGACCCAGTACTTC
CATSGQEYQETQYF
>TRBV6-1|TRBJ2-7|-|TRBD2
TGTGCCAGCAGTGAATCACTAGCGGGAGCATACGAGCAGTACTTC
CASSESLAGAYEQYF
>TRBV5-1|TRBJ1-1|-|TRBD1
TGCGCCAGCAGCTTGGCCCTATTGACAGGGTATGAAGGTGAAGCTTTCTTT
CASSLALLTGYEGEAFF
>TRBV6-5|TRBJ2-7|-|TRBD2
TGTGCCAGCAGTTACTCGGCTAGCGGGAGCTACGAGCAGTACTTC
CASSYSASGSYEQYF
>TRBV5-1|TRBJ2-1|-|TRBD1
TGCGCCAGCAGCCCGACAGGGTACAATGAGCAGTTCTTC
CASSPTGYNEQFF
>TRBV9|TRBJ1-3|once|TRBD1
TGTGCCAGCAGCGTAGAAGAGGGGGCGCGGGCTGGAAACACCATATATTTT
CASSVEEGARAGNTIYF
>TRBV19|TRBJ1-1|-|-
TGTGCCACATCCCGGACTTCGAACACTGAAGCTTTCTTT
CATSRTSNTEAFF
>TRBV2|TRBJ1-5|-|-
TGTGCCAGCAGTGTTCAGGGTGCCGGCAATCAGCCCCAGCATTTT
CASSVQGAGNQPQHF
>TRBV30|TRBJ2-2|-|TRBD2
TGTGCCTGGAGTGTCCGACTAAGACTAGCGGGGGGCCCCACCGGGGAGCTGTTTTTT
CAWSVRLRLAGGPTGELFF
>TRBV19|TRBJ2-5|-|TRBD1
TGTGCCACCCGGGACAGGGGGCAAGAGACCCAGTACTTC
CATRDRGQETQYF
>TRBV2|TRBJ1-1|-|TRBD1
TGTGCCAGCACCTTCCGGGACAGGGACCAAGCTTTCTTT
CASTFRDRDQAFF
>TRBV5-5|TRBJ1-4|once|TRBD1
TGTGCCAGCAGCGGGACAGGGGGTGCATCTAATGAAAAACTGTTTTTT
CASSGTGGASNEKLFF
>TRBV4-3|TRBJ1-1|-|-
TGCGCCAGCAGCCCCTTTGAAGGGAGCACTGAAGCTTTCTTT
CASSPFEGSTEAFF
>TRBV29-1|TRBJ2-1|-|TRBD2
TGCAGCGGGCTAGCGGCATACAATGAGCAGTTCTTC
CSGLAAYNEQFF
>TRBV7-2|TRBJ1-6|-|TRBD1
TGTGCCAGCAGCCCAAGGGACAGGGGCCGTAATTCACCCCTCCACTTT
CASSPRDRGRNSPLHF
>TRBV18|TRBJ1-4|few|-
TGTGCCAGCTCACCACCGGGGCTTGCAACTAATGAAAAACTGTTTTTT
CASSPPGLATNEKLFF
>TRBV9|TRBJ1-1|-|-
TGTGCCAGCAGCGTATCTTCGGGGAGAGAAGAAGCTTTCTTT
CASSVSSGREEAFF
>TRBV29-1|TRBJ1-4|-|-
TGCAGCGTTGCCGGGATGGGTATGACGGATCTTGATGAAAAACTGTTTTTT
CSVAGMGMTDLDEKLFF
>TRBV5-5|TRBJ1-1|-|-
TGTGCCAGCAGCCCTCAGGGGAATTATCCGAACACTGAAGCTTTCTTT
CASSPQGNYPNTEAFF
>TRBV5-4|TRBJ2-6|once|TRBD2
TGTGCCAGCAGCCCCGGACTAGCGGGAGAAGGTGGGGCCAACGTCCTGACTTTC
CASSPGLAGEGGANVLTF
>TRBV28|TRBJ1-1|-|TRBD1
TGTGCCAGCAGTTCATCCGGGACAGGGCTTACTGAAGCTTTCTTT
CASSSSGTGLTEAFF
>TRBV19|TRBJ2-1|-|TRBD1
TGTGCCAGTAGTCTACCGGGACAGGGGGACAATGAGCAGTTCTTC
CASSLPGQGDNEQFF
>TRBV18|TRBJ1-4|-|-
TGTGCCAGCTCATCGCAGGGTGGCGCTATAGAAAAACTGTTTTTT
CASSSQGGAIEKLFF
>TRBV5-1|TRBJ1-2|-|-
TGCGCCAGCAGCCGCACCCGAGAAGGACTCGACTATGGCTACACCTTC
CASSRTREGLDYGYTF
>TRBV9|TRBJ1-4|-|-
TGTGCCAGCAGCGTAGGTCAGGGTAATGAAAAACTGTTTTTT
CASSVGQGNEKLFF
>TRBV10-3|TRBJ1-5|-|-
TGTGCCATCAGTGGGGCAGCGGAGGATCAGCCCCAGCATTTT
CAISGAAEDQPQHF